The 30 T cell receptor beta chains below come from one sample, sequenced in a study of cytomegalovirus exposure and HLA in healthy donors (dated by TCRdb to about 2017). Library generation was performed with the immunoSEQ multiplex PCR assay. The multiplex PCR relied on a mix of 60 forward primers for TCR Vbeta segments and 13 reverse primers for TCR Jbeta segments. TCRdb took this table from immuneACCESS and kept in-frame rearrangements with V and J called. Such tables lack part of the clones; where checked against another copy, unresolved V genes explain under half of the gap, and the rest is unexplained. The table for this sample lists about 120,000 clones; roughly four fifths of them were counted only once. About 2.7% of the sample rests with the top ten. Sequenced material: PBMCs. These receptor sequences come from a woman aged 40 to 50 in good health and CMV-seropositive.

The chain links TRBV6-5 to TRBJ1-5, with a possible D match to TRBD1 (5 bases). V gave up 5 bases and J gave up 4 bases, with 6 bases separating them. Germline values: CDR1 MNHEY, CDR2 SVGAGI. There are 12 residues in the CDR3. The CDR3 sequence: CASSPGNQPQHF. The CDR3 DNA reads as TGTGCCAGCAGTCCAGGGAATCAGCCCCAGCATTTT.

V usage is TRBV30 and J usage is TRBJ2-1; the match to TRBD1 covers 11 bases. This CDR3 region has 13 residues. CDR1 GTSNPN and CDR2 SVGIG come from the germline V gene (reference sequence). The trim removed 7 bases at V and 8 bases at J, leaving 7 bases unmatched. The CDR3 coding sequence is TGTGCCTCCCGGGACAGGGGGTTTGATGAGCAGTTCTTC. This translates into CASRDRGFDEQFF.

CDR3 DNA sequence: TGTGCCAGCAGCTTGGGGGCTGAGCAGTTCTTC. The encoded protein is CASSLGAEQFF. V is TRBV11-2 and J is TRBJ2-1; D may be TRBD1 (6 bases). The CDR3 totals 11 residues. Germline V gives CDR1 SGHAT, CDR2 FQNNGV. V was clipped by 3 bases and J by 9 bases, with 6 bases between them.

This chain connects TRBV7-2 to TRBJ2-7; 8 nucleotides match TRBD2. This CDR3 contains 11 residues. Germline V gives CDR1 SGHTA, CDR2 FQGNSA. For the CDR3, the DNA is TGTGCAAGCGGGGCGGGGGGAGAGCAGTACTTC. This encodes CASGAGGEQYF.

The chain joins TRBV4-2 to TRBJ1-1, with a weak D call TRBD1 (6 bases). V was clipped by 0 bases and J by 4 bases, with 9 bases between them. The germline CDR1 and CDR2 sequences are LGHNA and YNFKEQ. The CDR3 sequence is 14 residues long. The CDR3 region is CASSQDRGSTEAFF. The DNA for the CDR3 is TGTGCCAGCAGCCAAGACAGGGGAAGCACTGAAGCTTTCTTT.

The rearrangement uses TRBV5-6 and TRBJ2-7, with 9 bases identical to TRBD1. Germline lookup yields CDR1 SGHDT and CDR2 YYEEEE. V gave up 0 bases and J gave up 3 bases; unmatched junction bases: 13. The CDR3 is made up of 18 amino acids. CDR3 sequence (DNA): TGTGCCAGCAGCTTGGGAACAGGGGGCTCTACCACCTTCTACGAGCAGTACTTC. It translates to CASSLGTGGSTTFYEQYF.

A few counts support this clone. The CDR3 sequence: CASSSRDYPNTGELFF. For the CDR3, the DNA is TGTGCCAGCAGTAGCCGGGACTACCCGAACACCGGGGAGCTGTTTTTT. This chain uses TRBV5-4 with TRBJ2-2, with 7 bases aligning to TRBD2. Germline V gives CDR1 SGHNT, CDR2 YYREEE (reference sequence). This CDR3 spans 16 amino acids. After removal of 5 bases from V and 0 bases from J, the junction contained 7 bases not matched to a gene. The full variable domain, with the rest looked up from reference TRBV5-4 and TRBJ2-2, is ETGVTQSPTHLIKTRGQQVTLRCSSQSGHNTVSWYQQALGQGPQFIFQYYREEENGRGNFPPRFSGLQFPNYSSELNVNALELDDSALYLCASSSRDYPNTGELFFGEGSRLTVL.

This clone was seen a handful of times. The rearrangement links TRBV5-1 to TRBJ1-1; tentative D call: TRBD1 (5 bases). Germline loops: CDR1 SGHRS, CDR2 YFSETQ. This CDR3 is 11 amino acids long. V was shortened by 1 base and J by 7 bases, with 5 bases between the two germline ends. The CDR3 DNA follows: TGCGCCAGCAGCTTGCAGGGTGAAGCTTTCTTT. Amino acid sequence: CASSLQGEAFF.

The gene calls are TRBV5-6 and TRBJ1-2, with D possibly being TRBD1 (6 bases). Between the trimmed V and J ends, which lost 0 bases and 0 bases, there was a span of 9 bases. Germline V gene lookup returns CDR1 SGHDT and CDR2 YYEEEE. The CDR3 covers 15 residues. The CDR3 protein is CASSLGRTANYGYTF. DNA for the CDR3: TGTGCCAGCAGCTTGGGACGGACAGCTAACTATGGCTACACCTTC.

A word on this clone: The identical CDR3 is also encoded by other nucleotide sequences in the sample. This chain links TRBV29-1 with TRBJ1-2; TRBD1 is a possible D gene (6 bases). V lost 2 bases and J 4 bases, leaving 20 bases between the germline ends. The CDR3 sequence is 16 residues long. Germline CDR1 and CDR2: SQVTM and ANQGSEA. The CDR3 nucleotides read TGCAGCGTTGAATTCTGGGGGGGGCAGAGAGCCTATGGCTACACCTTC. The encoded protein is CSVEFWGGQRAYGYTF.

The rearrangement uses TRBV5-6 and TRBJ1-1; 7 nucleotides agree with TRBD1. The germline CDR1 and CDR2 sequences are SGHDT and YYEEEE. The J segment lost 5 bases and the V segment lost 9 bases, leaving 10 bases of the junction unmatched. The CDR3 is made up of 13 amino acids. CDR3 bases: TGTGCCACGGCACAGGGGAGGTTAACTGAAGCTTTCTTT. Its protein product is CATAQGRLTEAFF. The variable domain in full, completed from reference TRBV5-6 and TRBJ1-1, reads DAGVTQSPTHLIKTRGQQVTLRCSPKSGHDTVSWYQQALGQGPQFIFQYYEEEERQRGNFPDRFSGHQFPNYSSELNVNALLLGDSALYLCATAQGRLTEAFFGQGTRLTVV.

The CDR3 region is CASSPTGPGDTEAFF. The CDR3 DNA is TGTGCCAGCAGCCCAACTGGACCGGGGGACACTGAAGCTTTCTTT. The chain carries TRBV7-9 and TRBJ1-1, with TRBD1 as a possible D gene (5 bases). CDR3 size: 15 residues. Trimming left V 5 bases short and J 3 bases short, with 16 bases between. Per the germline V gene, CDR1 is SEHNR and CDR2 is FQNEAQ (reference sequence). The full variable domain, rest sourced from reference TRBV7-9 and TRBJ1-1, is DTGVSQNPRHKITKRGQNVTFRCDPISEHNRLYWYRQTLGQGPEFLTYFQNEAQLEKSRLLSDRFSAERPKGSFSTLEIQRTEQGDSAMYLCASSPTGPGDTEAFFGQGTRLTVV.

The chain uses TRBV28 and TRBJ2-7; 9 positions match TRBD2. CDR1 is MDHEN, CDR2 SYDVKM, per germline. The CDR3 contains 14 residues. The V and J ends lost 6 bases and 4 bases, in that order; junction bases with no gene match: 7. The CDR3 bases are TGTGCCAGCAGATTTAGCGGGAGTGGGTACGAGCAGTACTTC. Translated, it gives CASRFSGSGYEQYF. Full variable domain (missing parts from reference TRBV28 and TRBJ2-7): DVKVTQSSRYLVKRTGEKVFLECVQDMDHENMFWYRQDPGLGLRLIYFSYDVKMKEKGDIPEGYSVSREKKERFSLILESASTNQTSMYLCASRFSGSGYEQYFGPGTRLTVT.

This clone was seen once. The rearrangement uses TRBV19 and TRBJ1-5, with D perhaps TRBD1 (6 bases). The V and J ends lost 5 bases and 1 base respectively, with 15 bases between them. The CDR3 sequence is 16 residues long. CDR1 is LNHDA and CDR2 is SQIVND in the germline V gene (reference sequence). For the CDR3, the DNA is TGTGCCAGTAGTGGTCGACAGGAGGTAAGCAATCAGCCCCAGCATTTT. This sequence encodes CASSGRQEVSNQPQHF.

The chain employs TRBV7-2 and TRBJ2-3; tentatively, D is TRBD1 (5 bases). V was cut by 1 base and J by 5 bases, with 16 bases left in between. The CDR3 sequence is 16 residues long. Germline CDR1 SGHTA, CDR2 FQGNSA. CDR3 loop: CASSLDVGPGLDTQYF. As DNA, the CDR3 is TGTGCCAGCAGCTTAGATGTGGGGCCAGGATTAGATACGCAGTATTTT.

The CDR3, as DNA: TGTGCCAGCAGCTTGACGGGGAACGGACCCGGGGAGCTGTTTTTT. It encodes CASSLTGNGPGELFF. This rearrangement joins TRBV5-4 to TRBJ2-2, with a weak D call TRBD2 (5 bases). Germline CDR1 reads SGHNT; CDR2 reads YYREEE (reference sequence). The CDR3 loop spans 15 amino acids. The V and J ends lost 1 base and 6 bases respectively, with 13 bases between them.

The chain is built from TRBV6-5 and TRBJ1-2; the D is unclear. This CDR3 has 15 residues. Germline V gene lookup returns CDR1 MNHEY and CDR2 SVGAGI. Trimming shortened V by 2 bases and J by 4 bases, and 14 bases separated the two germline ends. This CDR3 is CASSYLQQNSYGYTF. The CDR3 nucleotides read TGTGCCAGCAGTTACCTACAGCAAAACTCCTATGGCTACACCTTC.

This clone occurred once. CDR3 sequence reads: CSVELGGISYEQYF. The CDR3 nucleotides read TGCAGCGTTGAATTAGGGGGCATCAGCTACGAGCAGTACTTC. This rearrangement joins TRBV29-1 to TRBJ2-7, with 7 bases fitting TRBD1. V trimming: 2 bases; J trimming: 3 bases; junction bases outside the gene matches: 7. CDR3 length equals 14 residues. CDR1 and CDR2 (germline): SQVTM, ANQGSEA.

CDR3 region: CASTTSGRETLLEQFF. The CDR3 bases are TGTGCCAGTACGACTTCAGGGCGGGAGACCTTGTTGGAGCAGTTCTTC. The chain joins TRBV19 to TRBJ2-1; 7 nucleotides agree with TRBD2. The CDR3 has 16 residues. V was pared by 7 bases and J by 10 bases, with 19 bases of the junction left unmatched. Germline CDR1 reads LNHDA; CDR2 reads SQIVND (reference sequence).

CDR3 nucleotide sequence: TGCGCCAGCAGCTCACCTAGCGGTAGCACAGATACGCAGTATTTT. Amino acid sequence: CASSSPSGSTDTQYF. J is TRBJ2-3 and V is TRBV5-1, with TRBD2 identical over 7 bases. The ends lost 3 bases at V and 0 bases at J; junction bases unmatched: 4. This CDR3 region has 15 residues. Per the germline V gene, CDR1 is SGHRS and CDR2 is YFSETQ.

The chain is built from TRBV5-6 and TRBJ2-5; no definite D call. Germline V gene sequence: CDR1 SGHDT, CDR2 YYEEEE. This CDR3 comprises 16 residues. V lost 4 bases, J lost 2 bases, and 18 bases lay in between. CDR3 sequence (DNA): TGTGCCAGCAGCCCCTTGAGGTATCCACGACAAGAGACCCAGTACTTC. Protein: CASSPLRYPRQETQYF.

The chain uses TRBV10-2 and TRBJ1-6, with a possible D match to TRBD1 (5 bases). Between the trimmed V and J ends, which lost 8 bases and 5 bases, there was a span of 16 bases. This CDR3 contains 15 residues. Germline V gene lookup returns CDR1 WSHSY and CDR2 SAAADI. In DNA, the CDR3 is TGCGCCAGCTCCTCCGAGCCAGGGAATAATTCACCCCTCCACTTT. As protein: CASSSEPGNNSPLHF.

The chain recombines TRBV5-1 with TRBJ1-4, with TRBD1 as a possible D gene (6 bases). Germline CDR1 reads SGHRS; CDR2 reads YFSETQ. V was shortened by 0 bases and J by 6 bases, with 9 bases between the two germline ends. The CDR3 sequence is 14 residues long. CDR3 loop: CASSLGDTYEKLFF. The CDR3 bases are TGCGCCAGCAGCTTGGGGGACACATATGAAAAACTGTTTTTT.

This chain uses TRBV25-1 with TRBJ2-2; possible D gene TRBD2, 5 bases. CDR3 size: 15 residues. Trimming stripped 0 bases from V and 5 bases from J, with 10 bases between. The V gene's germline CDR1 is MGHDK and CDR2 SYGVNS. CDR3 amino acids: CASSEYQTGTGELFF. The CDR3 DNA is TGTGCCAGCAGTGAATACCAGACGGGAACCGGGGAGCTGTTTTTT.

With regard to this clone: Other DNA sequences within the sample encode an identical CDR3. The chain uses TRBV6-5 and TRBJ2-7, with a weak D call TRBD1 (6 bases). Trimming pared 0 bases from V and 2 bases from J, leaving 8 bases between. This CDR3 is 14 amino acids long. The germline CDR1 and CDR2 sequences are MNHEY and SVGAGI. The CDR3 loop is CASSYSRTAYEQYF. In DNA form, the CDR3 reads TGTGCCAGCAGTTACTCGAGGACAGCCTACGAGCAGTACTTC.

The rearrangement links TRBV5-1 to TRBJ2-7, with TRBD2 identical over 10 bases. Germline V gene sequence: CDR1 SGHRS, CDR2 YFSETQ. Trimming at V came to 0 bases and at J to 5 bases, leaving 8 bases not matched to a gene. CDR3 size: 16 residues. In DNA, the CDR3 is TGCGCCAGCAGCTTGGAGATAGCGGGAGGCAAGGACGAGCAGTACTTC. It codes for CASSLEIAGGKDEQYF.

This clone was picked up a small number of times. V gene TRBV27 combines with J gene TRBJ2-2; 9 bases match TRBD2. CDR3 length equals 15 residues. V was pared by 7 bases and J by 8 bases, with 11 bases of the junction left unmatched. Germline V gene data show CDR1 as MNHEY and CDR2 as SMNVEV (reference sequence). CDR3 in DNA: TGTGCCAGCAAAAGTACGCCTAGCGGGGATGGGGAGCTGTTTTTT. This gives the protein CASKSTPSGDGELFF.

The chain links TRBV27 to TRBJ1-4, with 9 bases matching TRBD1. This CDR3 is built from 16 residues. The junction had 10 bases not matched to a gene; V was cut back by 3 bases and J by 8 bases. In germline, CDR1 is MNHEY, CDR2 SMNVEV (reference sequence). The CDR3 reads CASSFLHRGQGEKLFF. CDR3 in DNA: TGTGCCAGCAGTTTTCTCCACAGGGGGCAGGGGGAAAAACTGTTTTTT.

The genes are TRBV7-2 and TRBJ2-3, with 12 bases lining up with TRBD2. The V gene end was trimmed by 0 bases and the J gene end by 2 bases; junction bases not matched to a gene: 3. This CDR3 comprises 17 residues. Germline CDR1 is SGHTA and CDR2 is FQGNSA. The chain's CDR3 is CASSLAWTSGITDTQYF. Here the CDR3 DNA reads TGTGCCAGCAGCTTAGCCTGGACTAGCGGGATCACAGATACGCAGTATTTT.

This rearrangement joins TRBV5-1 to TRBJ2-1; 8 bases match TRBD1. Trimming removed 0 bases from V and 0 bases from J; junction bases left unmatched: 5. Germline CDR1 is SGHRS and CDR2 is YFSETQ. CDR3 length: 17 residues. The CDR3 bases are TGCGCCAGCAGCTTGGATGACAGGGGAACCTCCTACAATGAGCAGTTCTTC. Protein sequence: CASSLDDRGTSYNEQFF.